Sequencing of this T cell receptor beta chain was carried out in a study of cytomegalovirus exposure and HLA in healthy donors. Whole-study context: In an early release, HLA-typed donors contributed about 80 million unique TCR sequences. Overall study findings and caveats: A few of the chains that were CMV-associated were confirmed in vitro to be specific for CMV antigens. What a later analysis showed was that several of the most significant clusters appeared linked to common viral pathogens.

PCR amplification relied on 60 Vbeta primers (plus 13 Jbeta primers). As handled by the study authors: Per a later analysis, the number of unique TCR beta chains was around 79 million, of which about 10 million were shared. The protocol was immunoSEQ multiplex PCR, while the TCRdb copy is restricted to in-frame clones and leaves out a portion. From that table come the V and J calls and clone size; the DNA was used to work out D and trimming. The table records 95,000 to 110,000 clones, under 85% of them present only once. As concerns this clone: The target antigen is unknown.

Germline values: CDR1 MDHEN, CDR2 SYDVKM. The CDR3 sequence is 13 residues long. Between the trimmed V and J ends, which lost 7 bases and 9 bases, there was a span of 16 bases. The chain uses TRBV28 and TRBJ1-5; weak D call: TRBD1 (5 bases). The sequence came from a man aged 45-60 years in good health and CMV-seropositive. The sample taken for sequencing was PBMCs. CDR3 in DNA: TGTGCCAGCACCCCGCGGGGGTCAGGGCCCCAGCATTTT. Translating gives CASTPRGSGPQHF. The full variable domain, rest sourced from reference TRBV28 and TRBJ1-5, is DVKVTQSSRYLVKRTGEKVFLECVQDMDHENMFWYRQDPGLGLRLIYFSYDVKMKEKGDIPEGYSVSREKKERFSLILESASTNQTSMYLCASTPRGSGPQHFGDGTRLSIL.